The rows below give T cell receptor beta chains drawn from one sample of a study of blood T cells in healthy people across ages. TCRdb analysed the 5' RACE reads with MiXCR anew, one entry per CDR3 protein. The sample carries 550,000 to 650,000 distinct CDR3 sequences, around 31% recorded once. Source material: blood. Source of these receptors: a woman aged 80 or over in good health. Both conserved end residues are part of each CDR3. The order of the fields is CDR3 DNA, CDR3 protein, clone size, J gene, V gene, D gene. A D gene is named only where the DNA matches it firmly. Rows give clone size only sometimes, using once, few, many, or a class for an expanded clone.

TGTGCCAGCAGCCGAGAGCAGGGCATATGGGGCTCTGAAGCTTTCTTT,CASSREQGIWGSEAFF,many,TRBJ1-1,TRBV7-6,-
TGTGCCATCAGTGAGGCGGGACAGGCCCCCAGCACAGATACGCAGTATTTT,CAISEAGQAPSTDTQYF,many,TRBJ2-3,TRBV10-3,TRBD1
TGTGCCAGCAGTTCCGGGACAAATGGTTACGAGCAGTACTTC,CASSSGTNGYEQYF,-,TRBJ2-7,TRBV5-5,-
TGTGCCACCAGCAGAGGAGGGACTAGCGGGGGAAGCAATGAGCAGTTCTTC,CATSRGGTSGGSNEQFF,many,TRBJ2-1,TRBV15,TRBD2
TGTGCCAGCAGCCCCAAGGTAACTAGCGGTTACAGCACAGATACGCAGTATTTT,CASSPKVTSGYSTDTQYF,few,TRBJ2-3,TRBV7-2,TRBD2
TGCAGTGCTAGCCCTAGCGGGGGGCTTAGCACAGATACGCAGTATTTT,CSASPSGGLSTDTQYF,once,TRBJ2-3,TRBV20-1,TRBD2
TGTGCCAGCAGCTTAAACAGGGGGCTGATAGATACGCAGTATTTT,CASSLNRGLIDTQYF,few,TRBJ2-3,TRBV7-9,TRBD1
TGTGCCACCAGCAGAGATCTTCTACGTAACACTGAAGCTTTCTTT,CATSRDLLRNTEAFF,-,TRBJ1-1,TRBV15,-
TGTGCCATCAGGGCCTCCGGCGGAATAAACTATGGCTACACCTTC,CAIRASGGINYGYTF,many,TRBJ1-2,TRBV10-3,-
TGTGCTAGTGGTTTGGTACTCGGGGGTCAGGGCACTGAAGCTTTCTTT,CASGLVLGGQGTEAFF,few,TRBJ1-1,TRBV12-5,-
TGTGCCAGCAGCACCCCCCCCGGGACTAGCGGGGGACCCTACGAGCAGTACTTC,CASSTPPGTSGGPYEQYF,many,TRBJ2-7,TRBV6-1,TRBD2
TGCAGTGCTGAGGGCCCCCAGGGGGCTGGGGCCAACGTCCTGACTTTC,CSAEGPQGAGANVLTF,many,TRBJ2-6,TRBV20-1,TRBD1
TGCGCCAGCAGCCAATCCTGGGGACAGGGCTACGAGCAGTACTTC,CASSQSWGQGYEQYF,once,TRBJ2-7,TRBV4-1,TRBD1
TGCGCCAGCAGCTTGGACGGCCAGGGAGCTGGTTCACCCCTCCACTTT,CASSLDGQGAGSPLHF,few,TRBJ1-6,TRBV5-1,-
TGTGCCAGTCTGGGGGACATTAGCAATCAGCCCCAGCATTTT,CASLGDISNQPQHF,many,TRBJ1-5,TRBV12-3/TRBV12-4,-
TGTGCCAGCAGCTCTACAGGGGGTCTCACCGGGGAGCTGTTTTTT,CASSSTGGLTGELFF,many,TRBJ2-2,TRBV7-2,TRBD1
TGTGCCAGCAGCAAGGACAAGAGAGTTGCTACGCAGTATTTT,CASSKDKRVATQYF,few,TRBJ2-3,TRBV5-6,-
TGTGCCAGCAGGCCTCCAGGTAACAATGAGCAGTTCTTC,CASRPPGNNEQFF,many,TRBJ2-1,TRBV3-1,-
TGCAGTGCTAGAGATCTGAGACAGGGCCGCTTCTCATCCTACAATGAGCAGTACTTC,CSARDLRQGRFSSYNEQYF,-,TRBJ2-7,TRBV20-1,TRBD1